This T cell receptor beta chain came from a study of prognosis after radiotherapy for stage I lung cancer. This clonotype came up a few times. Trimming pared 8 bases from V and 7 bases from J, leaving 24 bases between. CDR3 length equals 16 residues. Germline lookup yields CDR1 MDHEN and CDR2 SYDVKM. Genomic DNA yielded TCR beta CDR3, amplified by two-round multiplex PCR. The first round of PCR was done with primers that matched each TRBV and TRBJ gene. TCRdb called the multiplex PCR reads again in MiXCR, with one record for every CDR3 protein. This table holds around 51,000 distinct CDR3 sequences, 30% to 35% found once.

The rearrangement joins TRBV28 to TRBJ2-1; D perhaps matches TRBD2 (6 bases). The sequencing here drew on PBMCs, taken before or after stereotactic body radiation therapy (not recorded which). The TCR sequence derives from a donor over 45 with non-small cell lung cancer. CDR3 coding DNA: TGTGCCAGCTCGCGACCCGGGACTCCTTACCGGAATGAGCAGTTCTTC. It specifies CASSRPGTPYRNEQFF.